The rows below give T cell receptor beta chains drawn from one sample of a study of blood T cell repertoires in COVID-19. The protocol was immunoSEQ multiplex PCR, while the TCRdb copy is restricted to in-frame clones and leaves out a portion. Of approximately 450,000 clones detected, roughly 89% appear once; the ten largest clones hold roughly 4%. The specimen was peripheral blood. The receptors were sampled from a woman under 40 with acute or convalescent COVID-19. CDR3s include the opening cysteine and the closing phenylalanine or tryptophan. Fields, in order: CDR3 DNA, CDR3 protein, D gene, CDR3 length, V gene, J gene, clone size. D genes are given only for firm matches. Size values are once, few and many counts, or a class for expanded clones, and some rows have none.

TGCGCCAGCAGCCAAGATTTCACAACGAACACCGGGGAGCTGTTTTTT	CASSQDFTTNTGELFF	.	16	TRBV4-1	TRBJ2-2	.
TGTGCCAGCAGTACGGGACTAGCGTATGAGCAGTACTTC	CASSTGLAYEQYF	TRBD2	13	TRBV6-2/TRBV6-3	TRBJ2-7	.
TGTGCCAGCAGCGTAGGTGACAGGACCTACAATGAGCAGTTCTTC	CASSVGDRTYNEQFF	.	15	TRBV9	TRBJ2-1	.
TGTGCCAGCAGCCGAGCGAATGAGCAGTTCTTC	CASSRANEQFF	.	11	TRBV3-1/TRBV3-2	TRBJ2-1	.
TGTGCCAGCAGCTGGGACCTGCAGGGGGAAGCTTTCTTT	CASSWDLQGEAFF	.	13	TRBV9	TRBJ1-1	.
TGTGCCAGCAGCGTCAGCGGGGGGGCTTTGGGTACGCAGTATTTT	CASSVSGGALGTQYF	TRBD2	15	TRBV9	TRBJ2-3	.
TGCGCCAGCAGCTTGTTGGGAGGTGCTGAAGCTTTCTTT	CASSLLGGAEAFF	.	13	TRBV5-1	TRBJ1-1	.
TGTGCCAGCAGCTTAAGTCGACGGGGGGGAAACACAGATACGCAGTATTTT	CASSLSRRGGNTDTQYF	TRBD2	17	TRBV7-3	TRBJ2-3	.
TGCGCCAGCAGCCCTCTAGCGGGGGGGTCCGGGGAGCTGTTTTTT	CASSPLAGGSGELFF	TRBD2	15	TRBV5-1	TRBJ2-2	.
TGTGCCAGCAGGAAAAGGGACTCCACCTACGAGCAGTACTTC	CASRKRDSTYEQYF	.	14	TRBV2	TRBJ2-7	.
TGTGCCAGCAGCCAAGGAGGTAGGCAGGGTTGGTTCTTC	CASSQGGRQGWFF	.	13	TRBV3-1/TRBV3-2	TRBJ2-1	.
TGTGCCAGCAGCTTACTAGGGGGAAGGGGCTATGGCTACACCTTC	CASSLLGGRGYGYTF	.	15	TRBV13	TRBJ1-2	.
TGTGCCACCAGTGATTGGACTAATGAGCAGTACTTC	CATSDWTNEQYF	.	12	TRBV24-1	TRBJ2-7	once
TGTGCCAGCAGTCGGGACAAGAGCTCCTACAATGAGCAGTTCTTC	CASSRDKSSYNEQFF	.	15	TRBV7-3	TRBJ2-1	.
TGCAGCGTTTCGGGAATCCCCCCGGGACAGGGTTCTCCATACAGCTCCTACGAGCAGTACTTC	CSVSGIPPGQGSPYSSYEQYF	TRBD1	21	TRBV29-1	TRBJ2-7	.
TGTGCCAGCAGCTCCGGGACAGGGGGCACCGGGGAGCTGTTTTTT	CASSSGTGGTGELFF	TRBD1	15	TRBV7-9	TRBJ2-2	.
TGCAGCGGTGCCAGGGGCCAAGAGACCCAGTACTTC	CSGARGQETQYF	.	12	TRBV29-1	TRBJ2-5	.